Below are 8 T cell receptor beta chains sequenced from a single sample in a study of blood T cell repertoires in COVID-19. Profiling relied on immunoSEQ multiplex PCR, and the TCRdb table lists in-frame clones only, not all of them. The sample has roughly 330,000 clones, more than 75% seen once. The sample taken for sequencing was peripheral blood. The receptors were sampled from a woman between 50 and 59 years old with active or convalescent COVID-19.

This chain uses TRBV4-3 with TRBJ2-7; 10 nucleotides align to TRBD2. With 0 bases clipped from V and 1 base from J, the junction kept 6 bases outside the gene matches. The germline V gene has CDR1 LGHNA and CDR2 YSLEER. This CDR3 has 17 residues. DNA for the CDR3: TGCGCCAGCAGCCAAGATCTCTGGACTAGCGGTTCCTACGAGCAGTACTTC. It encodes CASSQDLWTSGSYEQYF.

This clone appeared a single time. V gene TRBV7-6 combines with J gene TRBJ2-3, with 7 nucleotides matching TRBD2. Germline-derived CDR1 and CDR2 are SGHVS and FNYEAQ. V shed 5 bases and J 0 bases; nucleotides not matched to a gene: 17. There are 19 residues in the CDR3. The CDR3 region is CASSPIPNFSGRSTDTQYF. CDR3 bases: TGTGCCAGCAGCCCTATCCCCAACTTTAGCGGGCGAAGCACAGATACGCAGTATTTT.

This chain connects TRBV28 to TRBJ2-7; D is unresolved. This CDR3 spans 13 amino acids. The ends were cut back, 3 bases at V and 3 bases at J, with 9 bases in the middle. Germline-derived CDR1 and CDR2 are MDHEN and SYDVKM. CDR3 nucleotides: TGTGCCAGCAGTTTGGGCCAAAACTACGAGCAGTACTTC. This sequence encodes CASSLGQNYEQYF.

In its sample, this clone was seen a few times. The chain is built from TRBV4-1 and TRBJ1-2; no definite D call. Germline lookup yields CDR1 MGHRA and CDR2 YSYEKL. CDR3 length equals 16 residues. Deletions cut 4 bases from V and 4 bases from J, with 19 bases between. The CDR3 sequence is CASSPSRRRYSYGYTF. The CDR3 DNA is TGCGCCAGCAGCCCGAGTAGACGGCGGTACTCCTATGGCTACACCTTC.

This clone was picked up one time. V and J are TRBV7-2 and TRBJ1-1; 7 nucleotides match TRBD1. CDR3 length: 14 residues. With V trimmed by 5 bases and J by 3 bases, 6 bases remained unmatched. Germline lookup yields CDR1 SGHTA and CDR2 FQGNSA. As DNA, the CDR3 is TGTGCCAGCAGCGTGACAGGGTTGGACACTGAAGCTTTCTTT. Its translation: CASSVTGLDTEAFF.

In the case of this clone: This sample also contains other DNA sequences that code for the same CDR3. V is TRBV15 and J is TRBJ2-1; D is undetermined. The CDR3 totals 12 residues. With 0 bases removed from V and 7 bases from J, the gap between germline ends came to 4 bases. Germline CDR1 LNHNV, CDR2 YYDKDF (reference sequence). CDR3 in DNA: TGTGCCACCAGCAGAGACCGGAATGAGCAGTTCTTC. It encodes CATSRDRNEQFF.

The chain joins TRBV10-3 to TRBJ1-1, with 7 bases identical to TRBD1. The CDR3 spans 15 residues. V lost 5 bases and J lost 5; bases outside the gene matches: 11. Germline V gives CDR1 ENHRY, CDR2 SYGVKD. The CDR3 region is CAISPVGGRGTEAFF. CDR3 nucleotide sequence: TGTGCCATCAGTCCCGTGGGGGGCAGGGGGACTGAAGCTTTCTTT.

The chain links TRBV5-1 to TRBJ2-1; 8 bases map to TRBD2. Trimming took 1 base from V and 4 from J; bases not matched to a gene: 7. The germline V gene encodes CDR1 SGHRS and CDR2 YFSETQ. CDR3 length equals 16 residues. CDR3 DNA: TGCGCCAGCAGCTTGCTTTCCAGCGGGAGTTACAATGAGCAGTTCTTC. As protein: CASSLLSSGSYNEQFF.